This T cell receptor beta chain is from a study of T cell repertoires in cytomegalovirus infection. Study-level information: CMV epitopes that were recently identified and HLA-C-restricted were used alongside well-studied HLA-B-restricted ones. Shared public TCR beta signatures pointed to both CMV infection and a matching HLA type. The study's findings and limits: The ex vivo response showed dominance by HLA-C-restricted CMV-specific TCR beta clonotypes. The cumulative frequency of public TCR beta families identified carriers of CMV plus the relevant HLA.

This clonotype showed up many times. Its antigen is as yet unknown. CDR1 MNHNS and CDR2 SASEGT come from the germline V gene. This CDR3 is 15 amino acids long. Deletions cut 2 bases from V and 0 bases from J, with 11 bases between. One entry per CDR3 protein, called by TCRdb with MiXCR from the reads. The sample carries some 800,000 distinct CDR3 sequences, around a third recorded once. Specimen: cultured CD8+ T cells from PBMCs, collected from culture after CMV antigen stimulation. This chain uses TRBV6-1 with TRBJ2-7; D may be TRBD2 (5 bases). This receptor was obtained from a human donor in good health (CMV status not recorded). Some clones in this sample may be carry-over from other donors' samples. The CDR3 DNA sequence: TGTGCCAGCAGTGAATTCGAGGGTGACTCCTACGAGCAGTACTTC. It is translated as CASSEFEGDSYEQYF.